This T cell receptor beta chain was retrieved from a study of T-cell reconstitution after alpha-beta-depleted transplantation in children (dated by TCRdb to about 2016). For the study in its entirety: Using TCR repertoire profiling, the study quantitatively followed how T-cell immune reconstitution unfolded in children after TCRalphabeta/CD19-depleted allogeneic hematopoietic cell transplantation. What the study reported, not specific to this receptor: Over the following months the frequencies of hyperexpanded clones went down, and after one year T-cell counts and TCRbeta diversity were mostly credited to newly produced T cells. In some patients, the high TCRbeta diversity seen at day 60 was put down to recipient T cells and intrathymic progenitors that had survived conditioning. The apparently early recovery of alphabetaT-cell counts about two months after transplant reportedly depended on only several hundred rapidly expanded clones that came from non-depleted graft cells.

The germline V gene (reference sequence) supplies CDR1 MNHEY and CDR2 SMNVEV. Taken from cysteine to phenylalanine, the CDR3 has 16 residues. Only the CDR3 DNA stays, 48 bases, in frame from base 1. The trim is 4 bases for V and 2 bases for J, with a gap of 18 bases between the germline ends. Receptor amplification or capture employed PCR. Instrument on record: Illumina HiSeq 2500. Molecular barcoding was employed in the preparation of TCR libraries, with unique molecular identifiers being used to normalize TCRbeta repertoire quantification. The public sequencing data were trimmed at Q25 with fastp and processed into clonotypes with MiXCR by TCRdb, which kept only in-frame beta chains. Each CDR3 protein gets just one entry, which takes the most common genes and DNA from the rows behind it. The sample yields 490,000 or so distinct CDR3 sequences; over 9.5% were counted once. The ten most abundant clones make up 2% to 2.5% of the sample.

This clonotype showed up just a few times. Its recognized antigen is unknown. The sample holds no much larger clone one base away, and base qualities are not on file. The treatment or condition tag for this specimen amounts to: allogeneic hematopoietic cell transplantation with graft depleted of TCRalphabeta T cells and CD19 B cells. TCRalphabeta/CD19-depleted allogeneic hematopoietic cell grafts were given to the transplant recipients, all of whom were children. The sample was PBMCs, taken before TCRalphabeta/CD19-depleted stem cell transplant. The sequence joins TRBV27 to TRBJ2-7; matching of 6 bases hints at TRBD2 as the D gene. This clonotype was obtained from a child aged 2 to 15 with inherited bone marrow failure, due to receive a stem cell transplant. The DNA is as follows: TGTGCCAGCAGTTCCGACTCCGGGACTCCTACCTACGAGCAGTACTTC. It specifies CASSSDSGTPTYEQYF.